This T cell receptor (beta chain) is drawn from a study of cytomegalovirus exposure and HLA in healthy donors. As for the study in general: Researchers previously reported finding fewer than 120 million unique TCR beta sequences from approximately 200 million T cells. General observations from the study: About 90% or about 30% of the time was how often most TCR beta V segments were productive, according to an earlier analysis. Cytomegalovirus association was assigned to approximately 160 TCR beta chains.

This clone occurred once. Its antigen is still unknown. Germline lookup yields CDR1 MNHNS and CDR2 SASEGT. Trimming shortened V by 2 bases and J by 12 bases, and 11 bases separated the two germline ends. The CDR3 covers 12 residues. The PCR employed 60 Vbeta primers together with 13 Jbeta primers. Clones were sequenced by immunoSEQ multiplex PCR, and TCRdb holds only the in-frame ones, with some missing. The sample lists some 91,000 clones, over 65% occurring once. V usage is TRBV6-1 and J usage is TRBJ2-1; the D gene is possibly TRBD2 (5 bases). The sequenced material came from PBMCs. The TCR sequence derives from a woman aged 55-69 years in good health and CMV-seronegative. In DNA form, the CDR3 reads TGTGCCAGCAGTGAATGGAGGTTGGGGCAGTTCTTC. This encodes CASSEWRLGQFF.